The entry below gives a single T cell receptor (beta chain) sequence along with its context. The antigen remains undetermined. The CDR3 loop spans 12 amino acids. Per germline, CDR1 ENHRY and CDR2 SYGVKD. V shed 2 bases and J shed 7 bases, with 9 bases lying between them. The data derive from a study of beta chain features in type 1 diabetes. Study-wide results and limits: Shortening of TCRB CDR3s, moderate but significant, appeared in all four CD4+ subsets of Type 1 diabetes patients.

As every portion of the isolated RNA was reverse transcribed, the sequencing read expressed TCRB transcripts. TCRdb keeps only in-frame clones here, not all; method: immunoSEQ multiplex PCR. Here the sample spans hundreds of thousands of clones, roughly an eighth being singletons. V gene TRBV10-3 combines with J gene TRBJ2-7, with a weak D call TRBD1 (5 bases). The sequencing input was naive CD4+ T cells from blood. This receptor was taken from a young man with type 1 diabetes. The CDR3 here is CAISEGKGEQYF. CDR3 nucleotides: TGTGCCATCAGTGAGGGGAAGGGGGAGCAGTACTTC.